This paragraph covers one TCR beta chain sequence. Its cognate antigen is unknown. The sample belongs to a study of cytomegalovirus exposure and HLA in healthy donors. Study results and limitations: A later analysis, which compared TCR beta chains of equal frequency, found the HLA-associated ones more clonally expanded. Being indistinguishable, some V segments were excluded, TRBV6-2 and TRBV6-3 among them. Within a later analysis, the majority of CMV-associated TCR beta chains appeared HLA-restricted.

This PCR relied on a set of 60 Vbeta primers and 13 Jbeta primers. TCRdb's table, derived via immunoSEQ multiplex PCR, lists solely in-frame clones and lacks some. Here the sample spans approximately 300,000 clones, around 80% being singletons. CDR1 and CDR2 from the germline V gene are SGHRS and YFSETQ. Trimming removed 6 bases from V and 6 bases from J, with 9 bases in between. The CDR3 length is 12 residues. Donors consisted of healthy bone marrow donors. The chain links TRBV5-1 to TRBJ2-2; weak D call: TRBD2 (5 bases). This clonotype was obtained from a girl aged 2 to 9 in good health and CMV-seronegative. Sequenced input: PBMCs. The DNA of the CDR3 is TGCGCCAGCAAGGGAGTTGCCGGGGAGCTGTTTTTT. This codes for CASKGVAGELFF.